This TCR beta chain was captured by sequencing in a study of control samples from healthy donors and cancer patients. TCRdb's copy holds only in-frame clones and misses some; the assay was immunoSEQ multiplex PCR. The table shows approximately 140,000 clones, with roughly 92% occurring only once. This clonotype was obtained from a man aged 25-45 years in good health. Sequenced input: blood.

CDR3 coding DNA: TGCAGTGCTAGTTATCTAGCGGGGGAAGGTGAGCAGTTCTTC. Translated: CSASYLAGEGEQFF. The gene calls are TRBV20-1 and TRBJ2-1, with 10 positions matching TRBD2. There are 14 residues in the CDR3. V shed 3 bases, J shed 9 bases, and the junction held 8 bases outside the gene matches. The germline gives CDR1 DFQATT, CDR2 SNEGSKA (reference sequence).